The rows below give T cell receptor beta chains drawn from one sample of a study of T cell responses to AZD1222 COVID-19 vaccine. Assay used: immunoSEQ multiplex PCR; TCRdb lists only in-frame clones, some missing. The repertoire holds more than 250,000 clones, with roughly 93% as singletons. The specimen comprised peripheral blood, sampled on day 0 of AZD1222 vaccination. The origin of the receptors is an adult in good health. Both conserved end residues are part of each CDR3. Each record gives: D gene, clone size, J gene, V gene, CDR3 DNA, CDR3 protein. D genes are given only for firm matches. A row's size may be missing; if present it is once, few, many or a size class.

>-|-|TRBJ1-4|TRBV7-2
TGTGCCAGCAGCTTAGAATGGGACCGAGGAAAACTGTTTTTT
CASSLEWDRGKLFF
>TRBD1|-|TRBJ1-5|TRBV7-8
TGTGCCAGCAGCCCTAGGGGGCCATATCAGCCCCAGCATTTT
CASSPRGPYQPQHF
>-|-|TRBJ2-7|TRBV5-1
TGCGCCAGCAGCTTGGGACAGAGAGACGAGCAGTACTTC
CASSLGQRDEQYF
>TRBD2|-|TRBJ2-3|TRBV5-4
TGTGCCAGCAGCCCCGATTGGCGGGAGGGAGGGACAGATACGCAGTATTTT
CASSPDWREGGTDTQYF
>-|-|TRBJ2-7|TRBV28
TGTGCCAGCAGGACGGGGGAGCAGTACTTC
CASRTGEQYF
>TRBD1|-|TRBJ1-5|TRBV3-1/TRBV3-2
TGTGCCAGCAGCCAAACAGGGGGTGATAGGCTGCATTTT
CASSQTGGDRLHF
>TRBD2|-|TRBJ2-2|TRBV30
TGTGCCTGGAGTGTTGGACTAGCGGCAGCCGGGGAGCTGTTTTTT
CAWSVGLAAAGELFF
>-|-|TRBJ2-3|TRBV28
TGTGCCAGCCCTCCCGGCGAGGCTAGCGGCACAGATACGCAGTATTTT
CASPPGEASGTDTQYF
>TRBD1|-|TRBJ2-5|TRBV19
TGTGCCAGTAGTATTGTCGGCAGGGGGCTGGAGACCCAGTACTTC
CASSIVGRGLETQYF
>-|-|TRBJ1-6|TRBV4-1
TGCGCCAGCAGCTCCATCGGTTATAATTCACCCCTCCACTTT
CASSSIGYNSPLHF
>TRBD2|few|TRBJ2-1|TRBV18
TGTGCCAGCTCACGACCCGGGACTAGCGGGGGTGGAGGTGAGCAGTTCTTC
CASSRPGTSGGGGEQFF
>-|-|TRBJ1-6|TRBV6-5
TGTGCCAGCAGTTACACACAGGGTTATTCACCCCTCCACTTT
CASSYTQGYSPLHF
>-|-|TRBJ1-5|TRBV16
TGTGCCAGCAGCCAACAGGGTAGGGGCAATCAGCCCCAGCATTTT
CASSQQGRGNQPQHF
>-|-|TRBJ1-2|TRBV5-1
TGCGCCAGCAGCTTGGCGCAGGGGAGGGATGGCTACACCTTC
CASSLAQGRDGYTF
>TRBD1|-|TRBJ1-5|TRBV6-5
TGTGCCAGCAGTCTCGGGACAGGGGGCGGTCAGCCCCAGCATTTT
CASSLGTGGGQPQHF
>TRBD2|-|TRBJ2-1|TRBV7-2
TGTGCCAGCAGCCCGGGACTAGCGGAGGCAAGAGAGCAGTTCTTC
CASSPGLAEAREQFF
>-|-|TRBJ1-2|TRBV5-5
TGTGCCAGCAGCTTAACAGGGTTTGGCTACACCTTC
CASSLTGFGYTF
>TRBD2|-|TRBJ2-3|TRBV10-3
TGTGCCGCGACTAGCGGGGGCCCCCGGGGAGATACGCAGTATTTT
CAATSGGPRGDTQYF
>-|few|TRBJ1-1|TRBV9
TGTGCCAGCAGCACCAGGGCCACGGGAACTGAAGCTTTCTTT
CASSTRATGTEAFF
>-|-|TRBJ2-5|TRBV18
TGTGCCAGCTCACCACCCCCCCCCGAGACCCAGTACTTC
CASSPPPPETQYF
>-|-|TRBJ1-1|TRBV6-5
TGTGCCAGCAGTTCAGGGGTAGGGCTTGAAGCTTTCTTT
CASSSGVGLEAFF
>-|few|TRBJ1-5|TRBV11-2
TGTGCCAGCAGCATACAGGCCCATCAGCCCCAGCATTTT
CASSIQAHQPQHF
>TRBD2|-|TRBJ2-3|TRBV6-5
TGTGCCAGCCGCGGGGGTAGCGGGGGCACAGATACGCAGTATTTT
CASRGGSGGTDTQYF
>-|-|TRBJ2-2|TRBV3-1/TRBV3-2
TGTGCCAGCAGCCAGGTTGCAACTGGGGAGCTGTTTTTT
CASSQVATGELFF
>-|-|TRBJ1-1|TRBV14
TGTGCCAGCAGCCCCGCGGCAGGGGCGAACACTGAAGCTTTCTTT
CASSPAAGANTEAFF
>-|-|TRBJ2-2|TRBV2
TGTGCCAGCAGCATTGGGACGGGCGGTACCGGGGAGCTGTTTTTT
CASSIGTGGTGELFF
>-|-|TRBJ2-7|TRBV28
TGTGCCAGCAGCACTACAGGCGAGCAGTACTTC
CASSTTGEQYF
>-|once|TRBJ2-5|TRBV6-6
TGTGCCAGCAGTTACTCGACCAGGACGTCCAAAGAGACCCAGTACTTC
CASSYSTRTSKETQYF
>TRBD2|-|TRBJ2-5|TRBV7-3
TGTGCCAGCAGCCCGACTAGCACATGGGAGACCCAGTACTTC
CASSPTSTWETQYF
>-|-|TRBJ2-3|TRBV28
TGTGCCACTATGCCTCCCGGCGGCACGCAGTATTTT
CATMPPGGTQYF
>-|-|TRBJ1-1|TRBV7-2
TGTGCCAGCAGCTTAGCGTTGGCCACTAACACTGAAGCTTTCTTT
CASSLALATNTEAFF
>TRBD2|-|TRBJ2-1|TRBV5-1
TGCGCCAGCAGCTTGGGACTAGCGGGGGGGCCAGGTTCCAATGAGCAGTTCTTC
CASSLGLAGGPGSNEQFF
>-|-|TRBJ1-1|TRBV28
TGTGCCAGCAGTTTACAGGGAGGCACTGAAGCTTTCTTT
CASSLQGGTEAFF
>-|once|TRBJ1-2|TRBV13
TGTGCCAGCAGCTTCTCCAGGGTGGGTGGCTACACCTTC
CASSFSRVGGYTF
>TRBD2|-|TRBJ2-1|TRBV7-2
TGTGCCAGCAGCTTAGCGCTAAGGAGCGGGAGGGCCCTCTATGAGCAGTTCTTC
CASSLALRSGRALYEQFF
>-|-|TRBJ2-3|TRBV5-1
TGCGCCAGCTTTACAGGGCCCACAGATACGCAGTATTTT
CASFTGPTDTQYF
>-|-|TRBJ1-2|TRBV5-6
TGTGCCAGCAGCCCGACGCCGGGCTCATATGGCTACACCTTC
CASSPTPGSYGYTF
>-|-|TRBJ1-2|TRBV7-9
TGTGCCAGCAGCCAGTCCTATGGCTACACCTTC
CASSQSYGYTF
>-|-|TRBJ1-4|TRBV29-1
TGCAGCGCGTGGCGTGATGAAAAACTGTTTTTT
CSAWRDEKLFF
>TRBD1|-|TRBJ1-1|TRBV7-9
TGTGCCAGCAGCTCCTACAGGGGGACTGAAGCTTTCTTT
CASSSYRGTEAFF
>-|-|TRBJ2-3|TRBV3-1/TRBV3-2
TGTGCCAGCAGCCCAGACGGGTTCACAGATACGCAGTATTTT
CASSPDGFTDTQYF
>TRBD1|-|TRBJ1-2|TRBV6-5
TGTGCCAGCAGCGGACAGGGAGTACTTGGCTACACCTTC
CASSGQGVLGYTF
>-|-|TRBJ1-4|TRBV5-1
TGCGCCAGCAGCTTGGGACAGGCTAATGAAAAACTGTTTTTT
CASSLGQANEKLFF
>TRBD2|-|TRBJ2-4|TRBV5-1
TGCGCCAGCAGCTTAGGGAGGGCCCAAGACATTCAGTACTTC
CASSLGRAQDIQYF
>-|-|TRBJ2-1|TRBV15
TGTGCCACCACTTATACAGCGGAATCCTGGGGTGAGCAGTTCTTC
CATTYTAESWGEQFF
>TRBD2|-|TRBJ2-5|TRBV19
TGTGCCAGTAGTATAAGCCCAGCGGGAGCCGAGACCCAGTACTTC
CASSISPAGAETQYF
>-|-|TRBJ2-7|TRBV27
TGTGCCAGCAGAAGCCTTGGGGGGTCTCTCAACGAGCAGTACTTC
CASRSLGGSLNEQYF
>TRBD2|-|TRBJ2-1|TRBV28
TGTGCCAGCAGTCTCGGGGGGTCCTACAATGAGCAGTTCTTC
CASSLGGSYNEQFF
>-|-|TRBJ2-5|TRBV6-1
TGTGCCAGCAGTGAAGCATGGAAGGAAGAGACCCAGTACTTC
CASSEAWKEETQYF
>-|-|TRBJ1-4|TRBV28
TGTGCCAGCAGTTTGATTAGGGAAAAACTGTTTTTT
CASSLIREKLFF
>TRBD1|-|TRBJ1-1|TRBV15
TGTGCCACCAGCAGAGATGGACAGGGGAGGGGTGAAGCTTTCTTT
CATSRDGQGRGEAFF
>-|-|TRBJ1-1|TRBV27
TGTGCCAGCAGTTTTGCGGCAGGGAACACTGAAGCTTTCTTT
CASSFAAGNTEAFF
>-|-|TRBJ2-3|TRBV19
TGTGCCAGCAGTATTTACTTCACTAGCACAGATACGCAGTATTTT
CASSIYFTSTDTQYF